The sequence of this T cell receptor (beta chain) was determined in a study of cytomegalovirus exposure and HLA in healthy donors. Study outcomes and limitations: A prior analysis recorded that most TCR beta V segments were productive about 87% or about 30% of the time. In vitro testing confirmed a few CMV-associated chains as specific for CMV antigens.

V was shortened by 6 bases and J by 2 bases, with 14 bases between the two germline ends. The CDR3 runs 14 residues. Germline assignment: CDR1 MDHEN and CDR2 SYDVKM. The PCR made use of 60 Vbeta and 13 Jbeta primers. TCRdb's copy holds only in-frame clones and misses some; the assay was immunoSEQ multiplex PCR. In the table there are 65,000 to 80,000 clones, approximately 69% of which are singletons. In the case of this clone: Its cognate antigen is unknown.

This chain connects TRBV28 to TRBJ2-7, with a possible D match to TRBD1 (7 bases). The receptor's source is a man between 35 and 55 years old in good health and CMV-seropositive. The sequenced sample was PBMCs. CDR3 sequence (DNA): TGTGCCAGCAGGCAGGGGGGAGTTACCTACGAGCAGTACTTC. It is translated as CASRQGGVTYEQYF. The variable domain in full, with the rest retrieved from reference TRBV28 and TRBJ2-7, is DVKVTQSSRYLVKRTGEKVFLECVQDMDHENMFWYRQDPGLGLRLIYFSYDVKMKEKGDIPEGYSVSREKKERFSLILESASTNQTSMYLCASRQGGVTYEQYFGPGTRLTVT.